The 10 T cell receptor beta chains listed next were all sequenced from one sample in a study of molecular identifiers for immune sequencing clone quantification. TCRdb reprocessed the PCR reads with MiXCR, giving one entry per CDR3 protein. This table has some 97,000 distinct CDR3 sequences, over 30% appearing once. Input material: naive CD8+ T cells from blood, with Jurkat cell RNA spiked in. Subset specified: FACS-sorted CD8+CD4-CCR7+CD45RA+ naive T cells. The receptors were gathered from a human donor in good health. Some libraries in this study had Jurkat cell RNA spiked in.

The V gene is TRBV19, the J gene TRBJ2-7, with 8 nucleotides matching TRBD2. The CDR3 runs 15 residues. V was clipped by 7 bases and J by 0 bases; unmatched bases: 8. Germline V CDR1 and CDR2: LNHDA, SQIVND (reference sequence). The CDR3 coding sequence is TGTGCCAGTACGCCTGCGGGGGGAAGCTCCTACGAGCAGTACTTC. This encodes CASTPAGGSSYEQYF.

The chain joins TRBV5-6 to TRBJ2-7; D call uncertain. The ends were cut back, 2 bases at V and 2 bases at J, with 11 bases in the middle. The CDR3 is 14 amino acids. Germline CDR1 and CDR2: SGHDT and YYEEEE. CDR3: CASSLLARAYEQYF. Here the CDR3 DNA reads TGTGCCAGCAGCTTATTAGCCCGGGCCTACGAGCAGTACTTC.

About this clonotype itself: This CDR3 is missing its conserved last phenylalanine or tryptophan, likely due to a read error. The chain links TRBV7-9 to TRBJ2-3, with D unclear. The CDR3 sequence is 13 residues long. Germline loops: CDR1 SEHNR, CDR2 FQNEAQ (reference sequence). V lost 7 bases, J lost 3 bases, and 11 bases lay in between. CDR3 protein: CASNPPPTDTQYS. Written as DNA, the CDR3 is TGTGCCAGCAACCCCCCCCCGACAGATACGCAGTATTCT.

This clonotype was seen a handful of times. The chain has TRBV4-3 and TRBJ1-2, with D perhaps TRBD1 (6 bases). V shed 1 base and J shed 3 bases, with 15 bases lying between them. CDR1 LGHNA and CDR2 YSLEER come from the germline V gene. CDR3 length: 16 amino acids. This chain's CDR3 is CASSQVLTGGYYGYTF. CDR3 nucleotide sequence: TGCGCCAGCAGCCAAGTTCTGACAGGAGGATACTATGGCTACACCTTC.

The chain has TRBV27 and TRBJ2-5, with no clear D. V shed 10 bases and J shed 5 bases, with 11 bases lying between them. The CDR3 consists of 11 residues. Looked up from germline, CDR1 is MNHEY and CDR2 is SMNVEV (reference sequence). CDR3 DNA sequence: TGTGCCACCCAGTTTTTCGAGACCCAGTACTTC. This sequence encodes CATQFFETQYF.

The sample holds a few counts of this clonotype. The chain has TRBV20-1 and TRBJ1-4, with D unclear. Between the trimmed V and J ends, which lost 2 bases and 5 bases, there was a span of 6 bases. Germline CDR1 DFQATT, CDR2 SNEGSKA (reference sequence). The CDR3 length is 12 residues. For the CDR3, the DNA is TGCAGTGCTAGACGGAAGAATGAAAAACTGTTTTTT. This translates into CSARRKNEKLFF.

The J gene is TRBJ2-3, the V gene TRBV20-1, with TRBD2 identical over 7 bases. The V gene end was trimmed by 0 bases and the J gene end by 5 bases; junction bases not matched to a gene: 11. This CDR3 spans 16 amino acids. Germline values: CDR1 DFQATT, CDR2 SNEGSKA (reference sequence). The CDR3 protein is CSAREVTRESIDTQYF. CDR3 coding DNA: TGCAGTGCTAGAGAGGTAACGCGGGAGTCGATAGATACGCAGTATTTT.

This clonotype was seen ten or more times. The chain employs TRBV28 and TRBJ2-5; no clear D. The CDR3 length is 11 residues. Per germline, CDR1 MDHEN and CDR2 SYDVKM. V was pared by 4 bases and J by 7 bases, with 7 bases between. CDR3 coding DNA: TGTGCCAGCAGTTACCTTGGGACCCAGTACTTC. Protein product: CASSYLGTQYF.

As concerns this clonotype: This may come from a read error, since a much larger clone is one base off. The chain employs TRBV7-2 and TRBJ2-2, with 10 bases matching TRBD2. The J segment lost 7 bases and the V segment lost 5 bases, leaving 13 bases of the junction unmatched. Germline loops: CDR1 SGHTA, CDR2 FQGNSA. The CDR3 is 17 amino acids. Here the CDR3 DNA reads TGTGCCAGCAGCATAAAGTTCCTAGCGGGAGTTAGCGGGGAGCTGTTTTTT. This gives the protein CASSIKFLAGVSGELFF. The entire variable domain, with the rest obtained from reference TRBV7-2 and TRBJ2-2, is as follows: GAGVSQSPSNKVTEKGKDVELRCDPISGHTALYWYRQSLGQGLEFLIYFQGNSAPDKSGLPSDRFSAERTGGSVSTLTIQRTQQEDSAVYLCASSIKFLAGVSGELFFGEGSRLTVL.

The V call is TRBV6-1, the J call TRBJ1-4, with D maybe TRBD1 (5 bases). Trimming left V 4 bases short and J 4 bases short, with 13 bases between. The CDR3 sequence is 15 residues long. The V gene's germline CDR1 is MNHNS and CDR2 SASEGT. CDR3 amino acids: CASSGRRGYNEKLFF. CDR3 sequence (DNA): TGTGCCAGCAGTGGCCGGAGGGGCTATAATGAAAAACTGTTTTTT.